This T cell receptor (beta chain) stems from a study of immune evolution from preneoplasia to lung adenocarcinoma. Study-wide results and caveats: Normal lung had the highest top T cell clone frequencies. Compared with EGFR-mutant or double wild-type lesions, KRAS-mutant nodules were more clonal.

The CDR3 has 15 residues. The germline CDR1 and CDR2 sequences are MNHEY and SMNVEV (reference sequence). Trimming cost V 2 bases and J 6 bases; bases outside gene matches: 5. Note on this clone: Its matching antigen is unknown.

Resections took place in Japan or China from about 2014 to 2017. Macro-dissection enriched premalignant or tumor cells before nucleic acid extraction. The data were produced by immunoSEQ multiplex PCR, yet TCRdb's version contains in-frame clones alone and is incomplete. This table has around 14,000 clones, 75% to 85% appearing once. This receptor was obtained from a person between 70 and 80 years old with lung adenocarcinoma. The chain uses TRBV27 and TRBJ1-4; 8 positions agree with TRBD1. Sequenced sample: FFPE minimally invasive lung adenocarcinoma tissue. CDR3 sequence (DNA): TGTGCCAGCAGTTTAACAGGGGGATTGTATGAAAAACTGTTTTTT. Translated: CASSLTGGLYEKLFF.